These T cell receptor beta chains were read from a single sample in a study of cytomegalovirus exposure and HLA in healthy donors. The data were produced by immunoSEQ multiplex PCR, yet TCRdb's version contains in-frame clones alone and is incomplete. The sample carries some 76,000 clones, 86% recorded once. The sequencing sample was made of PBMCs. These receptors all come from a woman aged 25 to 39 in good health and CMV-seronegative. Both conserved end residues are part of each CDR3. Each record gives: J gene, clone size, D gene, V gene, CDR3 protein, CDR3 DNA. D genes are given only for firm matches. Clone size is stated in some rows and not others, as once, few, many or a class when expanded.

>TRBJ1-1|-|TRBD1|TRBV27
CASSLIPGQASTEAFF
TGTGCCAGCAGTCTTATCCCGGGACAGGCGTCCACTGAAGCTTTCTTT
>TRBJ1-4|-|-|TRBV5-1
CASSLVQGLGEKLFF
TGCGCCAGCAGCTTGGTCCAGGGGCTCGGGGAAAAACTGTTTTTT
>TRBJ2-1|few|TRBD2|TRBV4-2
CASSQAVVAGGDNEQFF
TGTGCCAGCAGCCAAGCGGTAGTAGCGGGAGGAGACAATGAGCAGTTCTTC
>TRBJ2-7|-|-|TRBV2
CASSVGAVGSYEQYF
TGTGCCAGCAGTGTAGGGGCAGTCGGTTCCTACGAGCAGTACTTC
>TRBJ2-2|once|TRBD2|TRBV19
CASSLNREGTGELFF
TGTGCCAGTAGTTTAAACCGGGAGGGCACCGGGGAGCTGTTTTTT
>TRBJ1-2|-|-|TRBV7-9
CSSTQEGVNYGYTF
TGTTCCAGCACCCAAGAAGGAGTTAACTATGGCTACACCTTC
>TRBJ2-7|-|-|TRBV9
CASSLGGATHEQYF
TGTGCCAGCAGCCTGGGGGGAGCGACTCATGAGCAGTACTTC
>TRBJ2-3|few|-|TRBV5-5
CASSQNPGTSTDTQYF
TGTGCCAGCAGCCAAAACCCCGGGACTTCCACAGATACGCAGTATTTT
>TRBJ2-5|-|-|TRBV19
CASSINQETQYF
TGTGCCAGTAGTATCAACCAAGAGACCCAGTACTTC
>TRBJ2-1|-|TRBD1|TRBV10-3
CAISVQGPNEQFF
TGTGCCATCAGTGTACAGGGGCCCAATGAGCAGTTCTTC
>TRBJ1-4|-|-|TRBV19
CASSMRGLTEKLFF
TGTGCCAGTAGTATGAGGGGGTTGACGGAAAAACTGTTTTTT
>TRBJ2-5|-|TRBD2|TRBV6-5
CASSSALAGQETQYF
TGTGCCAGCAGTTCCGCACTAGCGGGACAAGAGACCCAGTACTTC
>TRBJ2-7|-|TRBD2|TRBV30
CALTSGGSYEQYF
TGTGCTCTAACTAGCGGGGGCTCCTACGAGCAGTACTTC
>TRBJ1-2|-|-|TRBV19
CATKNRGEGYGYTF
TGTGCCACCAAAAATCGGGGTGAGGGCTATGGCTACACCTTC
>TRBJ2-7|-|-|TRBV5-8
CASSRRTGPYEQYF
TGTGCCAGCAGCCGTAGAACAGGGCCCTACGAGCAGTACTTC
>TRBJ1-4|-|-|TRBV28
CASSLFLGGGEKLFF
TGTGCCAGCAGTTTATTTTTGGGGGGTGGGGAAAAACTGTTTTTT
>TRBJ2-4|-|TRBD2|TRBV11-3
CASSLTSGRNIQYF
TGTGCCAGCAGCTTGACTAGCGGGAGAAACATTCAGTACTTC
>TRBJ2-5|-|TRBD1|TRBV28
CASSPLGTAKETQYF
TGTGCCAGCAGTCCCCTCGGGACAGCGAAGGAGACCCAGTACTTC
>TRBJ1-2|-|TRBD1|TRBV19
CASSMGQGAVYGYTF
TGTGCCAGTAGTATGGGACAGGGGGCAGTCTATGGCTACACCTTC
>TRBJ2-7|-|-|TRBV18
CASPPSSYEQYF
TGTGCCAGCCCGCCTAGCTCCTACGAGCAGTACTTC
>TRBJ2-7|once|-|TRBV7-2
CASSLVASTDEQYF
TGTGCCAGCAGCTTAGTGGCTAGCACCGACGAGCAGTACTTC
>TRBJ2-7|-|TRBD1|TRBV5-5
CASSFEQGSYEQYF
TGTGCCAGCAGCTTTGAACAGGGGTCCTACGAGCAGTACTTC
>TRBJ2-3|-|TRBD2|TRBV28
CASTRGGTDTQYF
TGTGCCAGCACCCGGGGGGGCACAGATACGCAGTATTTT
>TRBJ2-1|-|-|TRBV15
CATSRAPTDEQFF
TGTGCCACCAGCAGGGCCCCGACAGATGAGCAGTTCTTC
>TRBJ2-1|-|TRBD1|TRBV6-1
CASSEGQGFQVYNEQFF
TGTGCCAGCAGTGAAGGACAGGGCTTCCAGGTGTACAATGAGCAGTTCTTC
>TRBJ1-5|-|TRBD1|TRBV30
CAWSRRGNNQPQHF
TGTGCCTGGAGTCGCAGGGGGAACAATCAGCCCCAGCATTTT
>TRBJ2-1|-|TRBD2|TRBV11-2
CASSSETTSGVYNEQFF
TGTGCCAGCAGCTCCGAAACAACTAGCGGGGTCTACAATGAGCAGTTCTTC
>TRBJ2-2|-|-|TRBV9
CASSVATVGDPNTGELFF
TGTGCCAGCAGCGTAGCTACGGTCGGGGATCCAAACACCGGGGAGCTGTTTTTT
>TRBJ2-1|-|TRBD1|TRBV5-6
CASSWDRSRNEQFF
TGTGCCAGCAGCTGGGACAGGTCGCGCAATGAGCAGTTCTTC
>TRBJ1-1|-|-|TRBV19
CASRTQGNTEAFF
TGTGCCAGTAGAACACAGGGGAACACTGAAGCTTTCTTT
>TRBJ1-2|-|TRBD1|TRBV29-1
CSVGTGEANYGYTF
TGCAGCGTTGGGACAGGAGAGGCTAACTATGGCTACACCTTC
>TRBJ2-1|-|-|TRBV10-1
CASSVADSSYNEQFF
TGCGCCAGCAGCGTAGCGGATAGCTCCTACAATGAGCAGTTCTTC
>TRBJ2-7|-|TRBD1|TRBV19
CASSIGQGGLYEQYF
TGTGCCAGTAGTATCGGACAGGGGGGTCTCTACGAGCAGTACTTC
>TRBJ2-5|-|-|TRBV2
CASSEFLRETQYF
TGTGCCAGCAGTGAATTTCTTAGAGAGACCCAGTACTTC
>TRBJ1-1|-|-|TRBV9
CASSVTTGNTEAFF
TGTGCCAGCAGCGTTACGACAGGGAACACTGAAGCTTTCTTT
>TRBJ1-1|-|-|TRBV9
CASSTGSDEAFF
TGTGCCAGCAGCACAGGGTCTGATGAAGCTTTCTTT
>TRBJ2-7|-|TRBD2|TRBV5-1
CASSIGLAGALEQYF
TGCGCCAGCAGCATTGGACTAGCGGGAGCCCTGGAGCAGTACTTC
>TRBJ2-5|-|TRBD2|TRBV5-1
CASSLEGGRARETQYF
TGCGCCAGCAGCTTGGAGGGCGGGAGAGCGAGGGAGACCCAGTACTTC
>TRBJ1-2|-|TRBD1|TRBV4-1
CASSLEQGPNYGYTF
TGCGCCAGCAGCCTCGAACAGGGGCCTAACTATGGCTACACCTTC
>TRBJ2-1|-|TRBD2|TRBV5-6
CASSLTSGGQVNEQFF
TGTGCCAGCAGCTTGACTAGCGGGGGCCAAGTCAATGAGCAGTTCTTC